This T cell receptor beta chain was captured by sequencing in a study of T cells of healthy individuals. This clonotype was found many times. TCRdb used MiXCR to reprocess the 5' RACE reads, holding one entry per CDR3 protein. The table lists nearly 100,000 distinct CDR3 sequences, 17% of them singletons. This receptor was taken from a human donor in good health.

CDR3 amino acids: CASSQWGRNTGELFF. In DNA, the CDR3 is TGTGCCAGCAGTCAGTGGGGGAGGAACACCGGGGAGCTGTTTTTT. The genes are TRBV12-3 or TRBV12-4 and TRBJ2-2; D tentatively reads TRBD1 or TRBD2 (5 bases each). The CDR3 has 15 amino acids. Trimming removed 5 bases from V and 1 base from J, with 11 bases in between.